This T cell receptor beta chain emerged from a study of T cell clones after liver transplantation (dated by TCRdb to between 2018 and 2020). With respect to the entire study: ITN030ST, the source of the samples, was a randomized trial that attempted immunosuppression withdrawal within 2 years of liver transplantation. Donor-reactive T cell clones were identified by TCRbeta sequencing following a pre-transplant mixed lymphocyte reaction and were subsequently tracked in post-transplant blood. As an antigen-independent comparator for donor-reactive sequences, third party-reactive TCRbeta sequences were also identified from pre-transplant MLRs. Three of the eight recipients were HCV-positive; the others were transplanted for non-autoimmune, non-viral indications. Until randomization at 12-24 months post-transplant, subjects were given standard immunosuppression, with no induction therapy. Tolerance meant complete immunosuppression withdrawal for at least one year without liver enzymes rising beyond twice the upper limit of normal. Blood samples were collected pre-transplant, then pre-randomization ahead of withdrawal, and finally post-randomization once withdrawal had either been completed or failed. The study cohort included 8 liver transplant recipients, of whom 3 were classified as tolerant and 5 as non-tolerant. What the study reported, not specific to this receptor: Once repertoire turnover was taken into account, donor-reactive detection showed a significant reduction for CD4 in 7 of 8 subjects and for CD8 in 8 of 8. Because allograft tissue specimens were not available, migration of donor-reactive T cells into the graft, rather than deletion, may have occurred. A greater decline was seen for donor-reactive sequences than for third party-reactive sequences, suggesting partial antigen-specific deletion unrelated to withdrawal success. A significant post-transplant decrease in circulating donor-reactive CD4 TCRbeta sequences was observed in most of the 8 subjects, irrespective of tolerance or HCV status. Conclusions were preliminary, limited by small, heterogeneous patient numbers and non-standardized post-transplant time points. Low numbers of available donor cells limited the measurable donor-reactive repertoire in a couple of subjects.

The meaning of the sample's time point label: pre-transplant. Thawed unstimulated PBMCs were stained for CD3, CD4 and CD8 and FACS-sorted into CD3+CD4+ and CD3+CD8+ populations. Each of the 8 studied subjects was randomized to immunosuppression withdrawal. The Qiagen DNeasy Blood and Tissue Kit was used for genomic DNA isolation. The junction shows trimming of 4 bases on V and 1 base on J, plus 11 bases between the germline ends. The CDR3 starts with the cysteine, ends with the phenylalanine, and has 15 residues. The CDR3 DNA has 45 bases and is translated from base 1. From a lookup of the germline V gene, CDR1 and CDR2 are MGHRA and YSYEKL. On this clone itself: The antigen it binds to is not known. No clone much larger than this one lies a single base away; base qualities are absent.

Using immunoSEQ, frozen genomic DNA was subjected to high-throughput TCRbeta CDR3 sequencing, a process that included PCR amplification, mapping, bias correction and internal controls. As for the original processing: Productive rearrangements were retained, and unique TCRbeta sequences were defined by the CDR3 nucleotide sequence together with the V and J gene. Donor-reactive sequences required at least 5-fold expansion in CFSE-low cells versus unstimulated pre-transplant cells and at least 0.01% frequency. To ensure at least 90% detection power, minimum frequency thresholds were set for each subject based on that subject's lowest-template unstimulated sample. Jensen-Shannon divergence between the top 1000 TCRbeta sequences post- versus pre-transplant served as the measure of repertoire turnover. Changes in detection of donor-reactive sequences were tested with two-sided Fisher's exact tests. TCRdb took over this immuneACCESS table, retaining in-frame rearrangements with V and J assigned. Such tables are incomplete; in checked studies, under half of the missing clones stem from an unresolved V gene, and the remainder is unexplained. D and trimming come from the DNA, and the V and J calls and clone size come from that table. The sample yields 85,000 to 130,000 clones; approximately 85% were counted once. The ten largest make up over 0.75% of the sample.

The TCR sequence derives from a human donor who received a liver transplant. The sample in question was CD4+ T cells from blood, obtained before liver transplant. The sequence links TRBV4-1 to TRBJ1-5; TRBD1 could be the D gene, as 6 bases match. Here the CDR3 is given as CASSLMDRSNQPQHF. The nucleotides read TGCGCCAGCAGCCTTATGGACAGAAGCAATCAGCCCCAGCATTTT.